This T cell receptor (beta chain) was found in a study of naive and memory T cell subsets. Per the germline V gene, CDR1 is LNHDA and CDR2 is SQIVND (reference sequence). The length of the CDR3 is 16 residues. Trimming left V 4 bases short and J 10 bases short, with 25 bases between. Overall study results and limits: Gini index rose across naive, CM, EM and EMRA in CD4 and CD8. RNA-based TCR counts may shift with T cell activation and differentiation.

An equimolar mix of two oligonucleotides served as the beta constant-region primer for TRBC1 and TRBC2. The ligated cDNA underwent four PCR rounds using SP2 and nested alpha and beta constant-region primers. TCRdb re-called the UMI-ligation and nested PCR reads through MiXCR, storing one row per CDR3 protein. This sample carries 100,000 to 150,000 distinct CDR3 sequences, over 30% of them seen once, and the ten largest clones take less than 1%. Remarks on this clonotype: Antigen unknown.

The sample was central memory CD4+ T cells from blood. The receptor was isolated from a human donor in good health. The chain uses TRBV19 and TRBJ2-5, with TRBD2 as a possible D gene (5 bases). In DNA, the CDR3 is TGTGCCAGTAGTAGCGAACATGGACTTCGACCTGAGGGCCAGTACTTC. It yields the protein CASSSEHGLRPEGQYF.